The 32 T cell receptor beta chains given below trace back to one sample, sequenced in a study of shared clonotypes between healthy human individuals. Naive CD8 cells lacked CD45RO and underwent positive selection for CCR7, leaving out terminally differentiated effector memory CD45RA+ cells. Clones were sequenced by immunoSEQ multiplex PCR, and TCRdb holds only the in-frame ones, with some missing. The sample has about 2.2 million clones, around 95% seen once; the top ten hold approximately 1.7%. Source material: naive CD8+ T cells from PBMCs. The receptor set was obtained from a man aged 18 to 35 in good health. Some clones in this sample may be carry-over from other donors' samples.

As to this clone: Different DNA sequences within this sample yield the same CDR3. The CDR3 DNA follows: TGCGCCAGCAGCTTCCCGGGGCCAAGCTCCTACAATGAGCAGTTCTTC. Translation: CASSFPGPSSYNEQFF. The chain couples TRBV5-1 to TRBJ2-1, with D perhaps matching TRBD1 or TRBD2 (5 bases each). Trimming removed 2 bases at V and 0 bases at J, with 12 bases between. Germline V gives CDR1 SGHRS, CDR2 YFSETQ. The CDR3 loop spans 16 amino acids.

The chain recombines TRBV25-1 with TRBJ2-5; D gene unclear. The CDR3 is 15 residues long. Germline lookup yields CDR1 MGHDK and CDR2 SYGVNS. V dropped 4 bases and J dropped 1 base, with 13 bases sitting between them. CDR3 coding DNA: TGTGCCAGCAGTGTATTGGCAGGCACCCAAGAGACCCAGTACTTC. As protein: CASSVLAGTQETQYF.

The V and J genes are TRBV18 and TRBJ2-5; D could derive from TRBD1 or TRBD2 (5 bases each). The V end was cut by 1 base, the J end by 5 bases, with 14 bases between. The CDR3 length is 15 residues. Germline V gives CDR1 KGHSH, CDR2 LQKENI. DNA of the CDR3: TGTGCCAGCTCACCACAGGGGAGCAGACTGGAGACCCAGTACTTC. It codes for CASSPQGSRLETQYF.

The V gene is TRBV27, the J gene TRBJ1-5; perhaps TRBD1 as D (6 bases). V lost 5 bases and J 1 base, leaving 15 bases between the germline ends. The CDR3 runs to 16 residues. The V gene's germline CDR1 is MNHEY and CDR2 SMNVEV (reference sequence). CDR3 coding DNA: TGTGCCAGCAGTCCTGCGACAGGCCTCAGCAATCAGCCCCAGCATTTT. It codes for CASSPATGLSNQPQHF.

The chain joins TRBV5-4 to TRBJ2-2; D gene uncertain. Germline CDR1 SGHNT, CDR2 YYREEE (reference sequence). The CDR3 is 13 amino acids. Trimming took 0 bases from V and 6 from J, leaving 6 bases between them. The CDR3 DNA sequence: TGTGCCAGCAGCTTGGATAAGGCCGGGGAGCTGTTTTTT. This gives the protein CASSLDKAGELFF.

This clone was observed a handful of times. This chain joins TRBV7-9 and TRBJ1-1, with D possibly matching TRBD1 (5 bases). Germline loops: CDR1 SEHNR, CDR2 FQNEAQ (reference sequence). This CDR3 contains 12 residues. V was clipped by 10 bases and J by 4 bases, with 13 bases between them. The CDR3 sequence: CAIRTGPTEAFF. In DNA form, the CDR3 reads TGTGCCATCCGAACGGGGCCCACTGAAGCTTTCTTT.

The rearrangement links TRBV5-6 to TRBJ1-1; D uncertain. The V end was cut by 0 bases, the J end by 0 bases, with 9 bases between. The V gene's germline CDR1 is SGHDT and CDR2 YYEEEE. The CDR3 covers 15 residues. Here the CDR3 reads CASSLVSEMNTEAFF. CDR3 sequence (DNA): TGTGCCAGCAGCTTGGTGTCGGAAATGAACACTGAAGCTTTCTTT.

The chain joins TRBV9 to TRBJ2-7; 14 nucleotides line up with TRBD2. Looked up from germline, CDR1 is SGDLS and CDR2 is YYNGEE. The CDR3 loop spans 16 amino acids. V was pared by 3 bases and J by 5 bases, with 7 bases of the junction left unmatched. CDR3 sequence (DNA): TGTGCCAGCAGCGGCGGTGGACTAGCGGGAGGAGACGAGCAGTACTTC. Translation: CASSGGGLAGGDEQYF.

J is TRBJ2-7 and V is TRBV5-1, with 9 positions matching TRBD1. Germline V gene lookup returns CDR1 SGHRS and CDR2 YFSETQ. The CDR3 has 16 residues. V trimming: 1 base; J trimming: 4 bases; junction bases outside the gene matches: 9. The CDR3 here is CASSLTIGTGKYEQYF. The DNA of the CDR3 is TGCGCCAGCAGCTTGACCATCGGGACAGGGAAGTACGAGCAGTACTTC.

The chain is built from TRBV4-1 and TRBJ2-1; the match to TRBD2 covers 7 bases. This CDR3 is 13 amino acids long. Germline-derived CDR1 and CDR2 are MGHRA and YSYEKL. The J segment lost 6 bases and the V segment lost 8 bases, leaving 7 bases of the junction unmatched. CDR3 in amino acids: CASVGRASNEQFF. CDR3 sequence (DNA): TGCGCCAGCGTAGGGAGGGCCTCCAATGAGCAGTTCTTC.

V gene TRBV10-3 combines with J gene TRBJ2-7; D unclear. The V gene's germline CDR1 is ENHRY and CDR2 SYGVKD. CDR3 length: 12 amino acids. V lost 3 bases and J 5 bases, leaving 8 bases between the germline ends. The CDR3: CAISEVSDEQYF. The DNA of the CDR3 is TGTGCCATCAGTGAAGTATCAGACGAGCAGTACTTC.

CDR3 region: CASSEEFGLDYGYTF. CDR3 sequence (DNA): TGTGCCAGCAGTGAAGAGTTTGGACTCGACTATGGCTACACCTTC. This sequence joins TRBV2 and TRBJ1-2, with D unclear. CDR3 size: 15 residues. Trimming cost V 1 base and J 3 bases, with 12 bases left between them. Germline V CDR1 and CDR2: SNHLY, FYNNEI. Together with reference TRBV2 and TRBJ1-2, the CDR3 gives the full variable domain: EPEVTQTPSHQVTQMGQEVILRCVPISNHLYFYWYRQILGQKVEFLVSFYNNEISEKSEIFDDQFSVERPDGSNFTLKIRSTKLEDSAMYFCASSEEFGLDYGYTFGSGTRLTVV.

The genes are TRBV7-9 and TRBJ1-4; 8 nucleotides line up with TRBD1. This CDR3 contains 16 residues. The ends lost 6 bases at V and 2 bases at J; junction bases unmatched: 8. The V gene's germline CDR1 is SEHNR and CDR2 FQNEAQ (reference sequence). The CDR3 sequence is CASSTDRDGTNEKLFF. The CDR3 bases are TGTGCCAGCAGTACGGACAGGGACGGGACTAATGAAAAACTGTTTTTT.

The genes are TRBV5-1 and TRBJ2-5, with TRBD2 matching 7 bases. Germline V gene data show CDR1 as SGHRS and CDR2 as YFSETQ. The CDR3 runs 16 residues. The V and J ends lost 7 bases and 0 bases, in that order; junction bases with no gene match: 12. The CDR3 is CASHQGLAAYQETQYF. The CDR3 region has the DNA TGCGCCAGCCACCAAGGGCTAGCGGCCTACCAAGAGACCCAGTACTTC.

V and J are TRBV6-1 and TRBJ1-1; D is ambiguous. Between the trimmed V and J ends, which lost 1 base and 2 bases, there was a span of 14 bases. The length of the CDR3 is 16 residues. Germline V gene sequence: CDR1 MNHNS, CDR2 SASEGT. The DNA of the CDR3 is TGTGCCAGCAGTGAAGTCCATCCGGCCCGTAACACTGAAGCTTTCTTT. This translates into CASSEVHPARNTEAFF.

The chain recombines TRBV7-3 with TRBJ2-7, with D perhaps matching TRBD2 (6 bases). The V gene's germline CDR1 is SGHTA and CDR2 FQGTGA. The CDR3 is 13 amino acids. Trimming pared 3 bases from V and 3 bases from J, leaving 9 bases between. The CDR3, as DNA: TGTGCCAGCAGCTTTGGCGGGGACTACGAGCAGTACTTC. It is translated as CASSFGGDYEQYF. The full variable domain, with the rest looked up from reference TRBV7-3 and TRBJ2-7, is GAGVSQTPSNKVTEKGKYVELRCDPISGHTALYWYRQSLGQGPEFLIYFQGTGAADDSGLPNDRFFAVRPEGSVSTLKIQRTERGDSAVYLCASSFGGDYEQYFGPGTRLTVT.

This chain uses TRBV19 with TRBJ2-7; 10 bases fit TRBD1. Per germline, CDR1 LNHDA and CDR2 SQIVND (reference sequence). Trimming at V came to 4 bases and at J to 2 bases, leaving 5 bases not matched to a gene. This CDR3 has 15 amino acids. CDR3 amino acids: CASSTTGTGAYEQYF. The CDR3 DNA sequence: TGTGCCAGTAGTACTACCGGGACAGGGGCCTACGAGCAGTACTTC.

This chain joins TRBV6-8 and TRBJ2-1; D may be TRBD1 or TRBD2 (5 bases each). The CDR3 length is 15 residues. The V gene lost 8 bases and the J gene lost 6 bases, with 20 bases spanning the gap. Germline lookup yields CDR1 MNHGY and CDR2 SAAAGT. For the CDR3, the DNA is TGTGCCAGCCGCGTAGGAAGTCGGGGCTTCAATGAGCAGTTCTTC. Amino acids: CASRVGSRGFNEQFF.

The rearrangement links TRBV6-6 to TRBJ2-7; no reliable D call. Trimming cost V 2 bases and J 2 bases, with 10 bases left between them. The V gene's germline CDR1 is MNHNY and CDR2 SVGAGI (reference sequence). The CDR3 loop spans 14 amino acids. This chain's CDR3 is CASSYDAATYEQYF. The CDR3, as DNA: TGTGCCAGCAGTTACGATGCGGCGACCTACGAGCAGTACTTC.

The chain has TRBV30 and TRBJ2-5; unclear D gene. V lost 0 bases to trimming and J lost 5 bases, with 7 bases between them. The germline CDR1 and CDR2 sequences are GTSNPN and SVGIG (reference sequence). The CDR3 extends over 12 amino acids. The CDR3 DNA follows: TGTGCCTGGAGTGTATGGCGGGAGACCCAGTACTTC. Its translation is CAWSVWRETQYF.

Worth noting for this clone: Other DNA sequences in the sample encode the same CDR3. This chain uses TRBV6-5 with TRBJ1-5, with 7 bases fitting TRBD1. This CDR3 comprises 14 residues. The J segment lost 4 bases and the V segment lost 2 bases, leaving 2 bases of the junction unmatched. Germline loops: CDR1 MNHEY, CDR2 SVGAGI. The CDR3 reads CASSYRQGNQPQHF. CDR3 in DNA: TGTGCCAGCAGTTACCGACAGGGTAATCAGCCCCAGCATTTT.

The V call is TRBV7-9, the J call TRBJ2-7, with D possibly called TRBD1 or TRBD2 (6 bases each). The V end lost 3 bases, the J end lost 2 bases, and 26 bases lay between the germline ends. CDR1 and CDR2 (germline): SEHNR, FQNEAQ (reference sequence). There are 19 residues in the CDR3. The DNA for the CDR3 is TGTGCCAGCAGCTTCGATCTAGGGGGGACTTCCATAGACCCCTACGAGCAGTACTTC. The encoded protein is CASSFDLGGTSIDPYEQYF. Filled out from reference TRBV7-9 and TRBJ2-7, the complete variable domain reads DTGVSQNPRHKITKRGQNVTFRCDPISEHNRLYWYRQTLGQGPEFLTYFQNEAQLEKSRLLSDRFSAERPKGSFSTLEIQRTEQGDSAMYLCASSFDLGGTSIDPYEQYFGPGTRLTVT.

In its sample, this clone was seen once. The chain joins TRBV7-9 to TRBJ2-1, with 7 bases matching TRBD1. The J segment lost 5 bases and the V segment lost 5 bases, leaving 12 bases of the junction unmatched. Germline CDR1 SEHNR, CDR2 FQNEAQ (reference sequence). The CDR3 loop spans 16 amino acids. CDR3 DNA: TGTGCCAGCAGCCCACAAACAGGGGCCCTACACAATGAGCAGTTCTTC. Translation gives CASSPQTGALHNEQFF.

The chain recombines TRBV11-2 with TRBJ2-2; 11 bases line up with TRBD2. Unmatched junction bases numbered 13, after V lost 3 bases and J lost 7 bases. From germline, CDR1 is SGHAT and CDR2 FQNNGV. The CDR3 has 18 amino acids. CDR3 nucleotides: TGTGCCAGCAGCTTCGATGGAACTAGCGGGAGTCCTGGCGGGGAGCTGTTTTTT. It specifies CASSFDGTSGSPGGELFF. Full variable domain (remainder filled in from reference TRBV11-2 and TRBJ2-2): EAGVAQSPRYKIIEKRQSVAFWCNPISGHATLYWYQQILGQGPKLLIQFQNNGVVDDSQLPKDRFSAERLKGVDSTLKIQPAKLEDSAVYLCASSFDGTSGSPGGELFFGEGSRLTVL.

The chain has TRBV7-9 and TRBJ2-1; 10 nucleotides align to TRBD2. The junction had 11 bases not matched to a gene; V was cut back by 5 bases and J by 10 bases. The CDR3 is 15 residues long. Germline CDR1 reads SEHNR; CDR2 reads FQNEAQ (reference sequence). The CDR3 here is CASSRPGTSAGEQFF. CDR3 bases: TGTGCCAGCAGCCGTCCCGGGACTAGCGCGGGGGAGCAGTTCTTC.

The chain employs TRBV29-1 and TRBJ2-3; tentatively, D is TRBD1 (5 bases). V lost 7 bases and J lost 0, with 17 bases in between. Germline CDR1 and CDR2: SQVTM and ANQGSEA. The CDR3 runs to 15 residues. As DNA, the CDR3 is TGCAGCGCCATAGACAGTGTCCCTAGCACAGATACGCAGTATTTT. It is translated as CSAIDSVPSTDTQYF.

This clone was seen a single time. The chain employs TRBV5-1 and TRBJ1-2, with no clear D. The length of the CDR3 is 12 residues. V was pared by 3 bases and J by 8 bases, with 11 bases between. CDR1 and CDR2 (germline): SGHRS, YFSETQ. CDR3 in DNA: TGCGCCAGCAGCTACGGACTTTCGGGCTACACCTTC. Translated: CASSYGLSGYTF.

The rearrangement uses TRBV7-9 and TRBJ1-2; D possibly corresponds to TRBD1 (5 bases). The V end lost 4 bases, the J end lost 4 bases, and 16 bases lay between the germline ends. Germline loops: CDR1 SEHNR, CDR2 FQNEAQ (reference sequence). The CDR3 is 15 amino acids. The CDR3 nucleotides are TGTGCCAGCAGCTCGGGGCAGGGCCGTGGCTATGGCTACACCTTC. Translating gives CASSSGQGRGYGYTF.

On this clone itself: Other nucleotide sequences in the sample specify the same CDR3. V usage is TRBV4-1 and J usage is TRBJ2-7, with unresolved D. V was clipped by 1 base and J by 1 base, with 5 bases between them. Germline V CDR1 and CDR2: MGHRA, YSYEKL. This CDR3 region has 13 residues. The CDR3 protein is CASSQAGSYEQYF. The DNA of the CDR3 is TGCGCCAGCAGCCAAGCAGGTTCCTACGAGCAGTACTTC.

The V and J genes are TRBV19 and TRBJ1-2, with D perhaps TRBD1 (6 bases). Looked up from germline, CDR1 is LNHDA and CDR2 is SQIVND (reference sequence). CDR3 length equals 14 residues. V lost 7 bases and J 3 bases, leaving 15 bases between the germline ends. CDR3 protein: CASNTGNLDYGYTF. CDR3 in DNA: TGTGCCAGTAATACAGGGAACCTGGACTATGGCTACACCTTC.

The V call is TRBV27, the J call TRBJ2-7; 7 nucleotides align to TRBD2. The germline gives CDR1 MNHEY, CDR2 SMNVEV (reference sequence). The length of the CDR3 is 16 residues. V lost 6 bases to trimming and J lost 7 bases; unmatched junction nucleotides: 18. CDR3 sequence (DNA): TGTGCCAGCAGAGGGTTCCTAGGGCGGGGGAACGGGGAGCAGTACTTC. It specifies CASRGFLGRGNGEQYF.

The rearrangement links TRBV7-6 to TRBJ2-7; the D gene is possibly TRBD1 (6 bases). Per germline, CDR1 SGHVS and CDR2 FNYEAQ. The CDR3 covers 17 residues. Trimming removed 2 bases at V and 0 bases at J, with 17 bases between. Here the CDR3 reads CASSLTLKGQFSYEQYF. The DNA of the CDR3 is TGTGCCAGCAGCTTAACTCTGAAAGGACAGTTCTCCTACGAGCAGTACTTC.